Following are 27 T cell receptor beta chains from one sample sequenced in a study of T-cell memory formation after mild COVID-19. MiXCR, run by TCRdb on the 5' RACE reads, gives a single entry per CDR3 protein. The table includes about 290,000 distinct CDR3 sequences, about 16% detected once. Specimen: PBMCs or a T cell subset sorted from them (not recorded which). Receptors originate from a man younger than 35 who had mild COVID-19 (a few samples of this study predate the infection). Cell type and time point are not known.

J is TRBJ2-7 and V is TRBV7-2; 9 nucleotides align to TRBD1. The CDR3 runs to 14 residues. The V gene end was trimmed by 4 bases and the J gene end by 7 bases; junction bases not matched to a gene: 8. Germline assignment: CDR1 SGHTA and CDR2 FQGNSA. CDR3: CASSSRGTGREQYF. CDR3 bases: TGTGCCAGCAGCTCCCGGGGGACAGGGCGGGAGCAGTACTTC.

J is TRBJ2-3 and V is TRBV20-1; D not certain. V shed 6 bases and J shed 0 bases, with 7 bases lying between them. Germline V gives CDR1 DFQATT, CDR2 SNEGSKA (reference sequence). CDR3 length equals 12 residues. The DNA for the CDR3 is TGCAGTGCACAGTATAGCACAGATACGCAGTATTTT. This codes for CSAQYSTDTQYF.

This clonotype was detected only a few times. The chain combines TRBV7-6 with TRBJ2-5; TRBD1 is a possible D gene (5 bases). The CDR3 loop spans 15 amino acids. Germline V gives CDR1 SGHVS, CDR2 FNYEAQ. The V end was cut by 3 bases, the J end by 0 bases, with 11 bases between. The CDR3 region has the DNA TGTGCCAGCAGCTTTAGGGGCCAGTACCAAGAGACCCAGTACTTC. Translated: CASSFRGQYQETQYF.

This clonotype has more than one count but fewer than ten. The chain recombines TRBV29-1 with TRBJ2-1; TRBD1 might be the D (6 bases). V lost 3 bases, J lost 8 bases, and 11 bases lay in between. The CDR3 is 12 residues long. The germline gives CDR1 SQVTM, CDR2 ANQGSEA. Here the CDR3 DNA reads TGCAGCGTTGACAGGGGCTCGGATGAGCAGTTCTTC. This codes for CSVDRGSDEQFF.

This clonotype showed up just a few times. This chain connects TRBV4-1 to TRBJ1-5, with 10 bases matching TRBD1. V was pared by 0 bases and J by 3 bases, with 5 bases of the junction left unmatched. The germline V gene has CDR1 MGHRA and CDR2 YSYEKL. The CDR3 has 17 amino acids. CDR3 protein: CASSQDPGQGTNQPQHF. For the CDR3, the DNA is TGCGCCAGCAGCCAAGATCCGGGACAGGGGACCAATCAGCCCCAGCATTTT.

The chain uses TRBV7-2 and TRBJ1-4; tentative D call: TRBD1 (6 bases). Trimming pared 5 bases from V and 5 bases from J, leaving 9 bases between. The CDR3 contains 13 residues. Germline V gene data show CDR1 as SGHTA and CDR2 as FQGNSA. CDR3 protein: CASSPGVNEKLFF. The CDR3 DNA is TGTGCCAGCAGCCCAGGGGTCAATGAAAAACTGTTTTTT.

This clonotype occurred a few times. The chain employs TRBV4-3 and TRBJ2-1; 7 nucleotides line up with TRBD1. This CDR3 is built from 17 residues. Germline assignment: CDR1 LGHNA and CDR2 YSLEER. Trimming removed 2 bases from V and 5 bases from J; junction bases left unmatched: 12. DNA for the CDR3: TGCGCCAGCAGCCAATCGACAGGGTCGGAGCCCAACAATGAGCAGTTCTTC. This gives the protein CASSQSTGSEPNNEQFF.

This clonotype was observed a few times. The V call is TRBV4-3, the J call TRBJ1-6; 8 bases align to TRBD1. Unmatched junction bases numbered 3, after V lost 3 bases and J lost 8 bases. Germline CDR1 LGHNA, CDR2 YSLEER. This CDR3 spans 14 amino acids. CDR3 sequence: CASSHPDRDSPLHF. The CDR3 bases are TGCGCCAGCAGCCACCCGGACAGGGATTCACCCCTCCACTTT.

The chain joins TRBV10-3 to TRBJ2-1; possibly TRBD1 for D (5 bases). Germline loops: CDR1 ENHRY, CDR2 SYGVKD. V was pared by 4 bases and J by 7 bases, with 5 bases between. The CDR3 is made up of 11 amino acids. The CDR3 loop reads CAISAGNEQFF. CDR3 sequence (DNA): TGTGCCATCAGTGCAGGGAATGAGCAGTTCTTC.

This clonotype was detected a few times. The V and J genes are TRBV27 and TRBJ2-1; no clear D. V lost 3 bases and J 5 bases, leaving 8 bases between the germline ends. The CDR3 sequence is 13 residues long. Germline V CDR1 and CDR2: MNHEY, SMNVEV (reference sequence). The CDR3 is CASSLNGNNEQFF. The DNA of the CDR3 is TGTGCCAGCAGTTTGAACGGAAACAATGAGCAGTTCTTC.

This clonotype occurred a few times. The V and J genes are TRBV6-2 or TRBV6-3 and TRBJ1-1; D is unclear. With 3 bases removed from V and 1 base from J, the gap between germline ends came to 12 bases. The germline gives CDR1 MNHEY, CDR2 SVGEGT. This CDR3 has 15 amino acids. The DNA for the CDR3 is TGTGCCAGCAGTTATAATTCGGGCAGGAACACTGAAGCTTTCTTT. Protein: CASSYNSGRNTEAFF.

This clonotype has a handful of counts. The genes are TRBV5-1 and TRBJ2-5, with D perhaps matching TRBD2 (7 bases). This CDR3 spans 16 amino acids. The germline V gene encodes CDR1 SGHRS and CDR2 YFSETQ. With 3 bases removed from V and 1 base from J, the gap between germline ends came to 16 bases. The CDR3 sequence is CASSWGGASGQETQYF. The CDR3 DNA reads TGCGCCAGCAGCTGGGGGGGGGCTAGCGGCCAAGAGACCCAGTACTTC. The full variable domain, with the rest looked up from reference TRBV5-1 and TRBJ2-5, is KAGVTQTPRYLIKTRGQQVTLSCSPISGHRSVSWYQQTPGQGLQFLFEYFSETQRNKGNFPGRFSGRQFSNSRSEMNVSTLELGDSALYLCASSWGGASGQETQYFGPGTRLLVL.

In its sample, this clonotype was seen a few times. This chain joins TRBV10-3 and TRBJ2-7; D remains unclear. From germline, CDR1 is ENHRY and CDR2 SYGVKD. The CDR3 consists of 14 residues. V lost 7 bases, J lost 0 bases, and 13 bases lay in between. This chain's CDR3 is CAINPDGSSYEQYF. The CDR3 nucleotides read TGTGCCATCAACCCGGACGGAAGCTCCTACGAGCAGTACTTC.

This clonotype has ten or more counts. The V gene is TRBV7-6, the J gene TRBJ2-2; D is possibly TRBD2 (5 bases). V was trimmed by 4 bases and J by 2 bases, leaving 11 bases between them. The CDR3 spans 15 residues. Germline V gene data show CDR1 as SGHVS and CDR2 as FNYEAQ. Here the CDR3 DNA reads TGTGCCAGCAGCTCCGGACTGTTAAACACCGGGGAGCTGTTTTTT. As protein: CASSSGLLNTGELFF.

This clonotype appeared a few times. J is TRBJ1-4 and V is TRBV20-1, with TRBD1 as a possible D gene (5 bases). V was clipped by 5 bases and J by 10 bases, with 14 bases between them. This CDR3 contains 12 residues. Germline-derived CDR1 and CDR2 are DFQATT and SNEGSKA (reference sequence). The CDR3 sequence: CSARRESGKLFF. The CDR3, as DNA: TGCAGTGCTCGCAGGGAAAGTGGAAAACTGTTTTTT.

This clonotype showed up just a few times. The V and J genes are TRBV29-1 and TRBJ2-7, with D possibly being TRBD1 (6 bases). Trimming shortened V by 4 bases and J by 7 bases, and 20 bases separated the two germline ends. Germline loops: CDR1 SQVTM, CDR2 ANQGSEA. The CDR3 extends over 14 amino acids. The CDR3 coding sequence is TGCAGCGTTGTTTCTGTGACAAGGGGGTCGGAGCAGTACTTC. Translation: CSVVSVTRGSEQYF.

This clonotype was seen at least ten times. V usage is TRBV5-1 and J usage is TRBJ2-2; D gene unclear. The CDR3 is 14 residues long. The V end lost 2 bases, the J end lost 2 bases, and 7 bases lay between the germline ends. CDR1 is SGHRS, CDR2 YFSETQ, per germline. The CDR3 DNA sequence: TGCGCCAGCAGCTTAAATGAAAACACCGGGGAGCTGTTTTTT. Protein: CASSLNENTGELFF. Drawing the rest from reference TRBV5-1 and TRBJ2-2, the complete variable domain is KAGVTQTPRYLIKTRGQQVTLSCSPISGHRSVSWYQQTPGQGLQFLFEYFSETQRNKGNFPGRFSGRQFSNSRSEMNVSTLELGDSALYLCASSLNENTGELFFGEGSRLTVL.

This clonotype has at least ten counts. The rearrangement links TRBV20-1 to TRBJ2-4, with D maybe TRBD2 (6 bases). Germline V gene data show CDR1 as DFQATT and CDR2 as SNEGSKA (reference sequence). The CDR3 is made up of 14 amino acids. Deletions cut 4 bases from V and 0 bases from J, with 10 bases between. CDR3 residues: CSAKGLIAKNIQYF. The CDR3 coding sequence is TGCAGTGCTAAGGGACTGATAGCCAAAAACATTCAGTACTTC.

The rearrangement links TRBV10-3 to TRBJ1-1, with 9 positions matching TRBD1. In germline, CDR1 is ENHRY, CDR2 SYGVKD. The V and J ends lost 11 bases and 4 bases, in that order; junction bases with no gene match: 23. The CDR3 sequence is 18 residues long. CDR3 nucleotides: TGTGCCTCGACGGGACAGGGTCTCGGGGGGAGTTTCGGCACTGAAGCTTTCTTT. This translates into CASTGQGLGGSFGTEAFF.

This chain uses TRBV28 with TRBJ2-1; perhaps TRBD2 as D (5 bases). This CDR3 is built from 15 residues. V shed 4 bases and J shed 2 bases, with 12 bases lying between them. Per germline, CDR1 MDHEN and CDR2 SYDVKM. This chain's CDR3 is CASSSPGSPYNEQFF. CDR3 nucleotides: TGTGCCAGCAGTTCTCCGGGAAGCCCCTACAATGAGCAGTTCTTC.

This clonotype has a handful of counts. This sequence joins TRBV6-2 or TRBV6-3 and TRBJ1-1, with a weak D call TRBD1 (5 bases). V lost 2 bases and J 5 bases, leaving 15 bases between the germline ends. The V gene's germline CDR1 is MNHEY and CDR2 SVGEGT. There are 15 residues in the CDR3. CDR3 DNA sequence: TGTGCCAGCAGTTACGATGTAAGGGGCTGGACTGAAGCTTTCTTT. Its translation is CASSYDVRGWTEAFF.

The rearrangement uses TRBV11-2 and TRBJ2-3; D remains ambiguous. In germline, CDR1 is SGHAT, CDR2 FQNNGV. Trimming left V 2 bases short and J 0 bases short, with 9 bases between. The CDR3 is made up of 15 amino acids. In DNA form, the CDR3 reads TGTGCCAGCAGCTTACTGGGTGCTAGCACAGATACGCAGTATTTT. The encoded protein is CASSLLGASTDTQYF.

The chain combines TRBV18 with TRBJ2-7; 9 nucleotides align to TRBD1. The CDR3 contains 16 residues. Germline V gives CDR1 KGHSH, CDR2 LQKENI. The V and J ends lost 4 bases and 4 bases, in that order; junction bases with no gene match: 11. The CDR3 here is CASSLDPQGARYEQYF. CDR3 coding DNA: TGTGCCAGCTCACTCGACCCACAGGGGGCGCGGTACGAGCAGTACTTC.

This chain links TRBV2 with TRBJ1-5; the D is unclear. Germline assignment: CDR1 SNHLY and CDR2 FYNNEI. CDR3 size: 15 residues. Trimming stripped 5 bases from V and 1 base from J, with 12 bases between. The CDR3 sequence is CASSPLVTSNQPQHF. In DNA, the CDR3 is TGTGCCAGCAGTCCCCTCGTAACGAGCAATCAGCCCCAGCATTTT.

This clonotype came up a few times. The chain combines TRBV5-8 with TRBJ2-1, with D perhaps matching TRBD2 (6 bases). There are 14 residues in the CDR3. V was cut by 4 bases and J by 6 bases, with 14 bases left in between. Germline V gene data show CDR1 as SGHTS and CDR2 as YDEGEE. The CDR3 sequence: CASSRPGLLNEQFF. In DNA form, the CDR3 reads TGTGCCAGCAGCCGACCGGGACTCCTCAATGAGCAGTTCTTC.

This clonotype has a handful of counts. This chain connects TRBV5-4 to TRBJ2-4; either TRBD1 or TRBD2 may supply D (7 bases each). The CDR3 loop spans 15 amino acids. Per the germline V gene, CDR1 is SGHNT and CDR2 is YYREEE (reference sequence). V lost 4 bases, J lost 5 bases, and 16 bases lay in between. The CDR3, as DNA: TGTGCCAGCAGCCAGGGGGGGGCAGGAGAAAACATTCAGTACTTC. Encoded protein: CASSQGGAGENIQYF.

In this sample, this clonotype turned up a few times. This chain uses TRBV7-6 with TRBJ2-3; D is undetermined. V lost 5 bases and J lost 6, with 9 bases in between. The germline gives CDR1 SGHVS, CDR2 FNYEAQ. The CDR3 has 12 amino acids. The CDR3, as DNA: TGTGCCAGCAGCCAAACGTCGGATACGCAGTATTTT. As protein: CASSQTSDTQYF.